This T cell receptor beta chain was profiled in a study of cytomegalovirus exposure and HLA in healthy donors (dated by TCRdb to 2016 to 2017). For the wider study: In an earlier analysis of approximately 500 of the donors, around 300 Gb of sequence data and 90 million to 120 million unique TCR beta sequences from about 190 million T cells were reported. Genome-wide SNP genotypes for about 65% of the roughly 670 donors were used in a later genetic analysis, which treated that subset as a discovery cohort. A later analysis re-analyzed previously published TCR beta repertoires from roughly 630 donors and added high-resolution HLA genotyping to study TCR occurrence patterns. Alongside the repertoire data, information on donor age, sex, ethnicity and CMV serostatus was compiled. Typing coverage differed by locus: A, B, C, DRB1 and DQB1 were typed in about 629-630 donors, DQA1 in 522, DPA1 in approximately 600, and DPB1 in 472. An earlier analysis of around 640 of the donors used high-throughput TCR beta sequencing to judge whether each TCR beta V gene segment behaved as functional or pseudogenic. High-throughput TCR immunosequencing, statistical association of individual TCRs with disease status, and machine learning were combined to predict cytomegalovirus infection status. On average, about 200,000 unique TCR beta nucleotide sequences were sequenced per donor among about 400 genotyped donors of the cohort, with 15% to 20% of those sequences being non-productive. HLA typing included class I and class II loci at four-digit resolution. The study was designed to test whether signatures of past pathogen exposure could be identified by cataloging public T cell receptors. In addition to the first cohort of 666 subjects, a separate validation cohort of 120 different subjects was used. The later analysis used no new phenotypic data to find candidate immune exposures, relying instead on TCR beta sequences and their occurrence across donors. A few DR-DQ haplotypes were treated as single units for association and clustering because of strong linkage in the cohort. All discovery cohort repertoires had been generated using a single sequencing platform. Of the 300 to 400 genotyped donors, 81% fell in the genetic ancestry cluster associated with self-reported Caucasian donors. Roughly 300 gigabases of sequencing data and tens of millions of unique TCR sequences were included in an early release covering around 600 HLA-typed donors. Using immunosequencing, the study profiled T cell repertoires from approximately 700 subjects and related those repertoires to cytomegalovirus serostatus. The investigation overall reported the following: A later analysis found that most CMV-associated TCR beta chains appeared HLA-restricted, with HLA associations seemingly driven largely by CMV exposure. HLA typing was unavailable for some donors at each locus, so association tests used only the typed subset. According to a later genetic analysis, donors in an Asian-associated ancestry cluster had fewer N-insertions in productive TCRs than the approximately 630-donor mean. A later genetic analysis associated a missense DCLRE1C variant with V-gene and J-gene trimming of TCR beta chains, and an independent cohort replicated the association. Correlated functional status among segregating V segments might be attributable to linkage disequilibrium, but an unknown experimental factor could not be ruled out. Immune exposure information for the cohort was limited to CMV serostatus. A further reported finding was that TCR beta sequences accurately predicted the HLA-A and HLA-B alleles for most subjects in the first cohort. In an earlier analysis of 587 of the donors, most TCR beta V segments appeared in productive rearrangements about 87% or about 30% of the time, broadly matching IMGT annotations. A cluster of highly shared sequence variants was judged likely to represent a technical artifact of the sequencing pipeline. Specific HLA alleles were associated with 15,000 to 20,000 TCR beta sequences at a false discovery rate of 0.05 in a later analysis. The classifier was reported to diagnose cytomegalovirus status with high specificity and sensitivity in both the original cohort and the validation cohort. Roughly uniform sequencing depth across donors was assumed in presence/absence analyses, although this assumption may not hold. Because counts were too low, roughly 16 rarely observed V segments, including chromosome 9 orphons, were left out of the earlier analysis of a few hundred of the donors. The study gave a list of under 200 TCR beta chains associated with cytomegalovirus. Across donors, most TCR sequences were observed very rarely, whereas some public TCRs were present in many individuals. In a later analysis, the rate of TCR association differed among HLA loci, with DRB1 alleles having the most associated TCRs and HLA-C alleles having the fewest. In vitro tests confirmed that a few of the cytomegalovirus-associated TCR beta chains recognize cytomegalovirus antigens. Several of the top co-occurrence clusters appeared to be linked to parvovirus B19, influenza, CMV and Epstein-Barr virus, according to a later analysis. Compared with equally common non-associated chains, HLA-associated TCR beta chains in a later analysis were more clonally expanded and had lower generation probabilities. Only TCR beta chains were sequenced in this cohort, and the absence of alpha or paired-chain data limited detectable features. Assigning TCR associations to individual alleles was difficult when HLA alleles, especially DR and DQ, strongly co-occurred. It was suggested by the authors that the approach could potentially be generalized to other disease states and immunological phenotypes. Some IMGT-functional V segments, including TRBV6-2 and TRBV6-3, could not be told apart with the 87-base-pair reads, so those segments were excluded.

The cohort comprised around 690 healthy bone marrow donors. All cohort members were sampled while nominally healthy, although unrecorded immune exposures were likely present. Of the 670 or so cohort members, fewer than 300 had positive CMV serostatus and about 360 had negative CMV serostatus, and CMV serostatus was not recorded for the donor. A peripheral blood sample was collected from each donor, and TCR beta sequencing was performed on peripheral blood mononuclear cells. The Qiagen DNeasy Blood Extraction Kit was used to extract genomic DNA from the blood cell samples. This clone was observed a few times. No antigen is known for it. There are no base qualities to consult, and no much larger clone falls within one base. The library relied on the immunoSEQ multiplex PCR assay. A mixture of 60 forward primers for TCR Vbeta segments and 13 reverse primers for TCR Jbeta segments was used in the multiplex PCR. A multiplex PCR assay on genomic DNA amplified the CDR3 region of rearranged TCR beta genes. Amplified TCR beta libraries were sequenced as 87-base-pair reads on the Illumina HiSeq System. As for how the authors treated the data: Across the roughly 700 repertoires, a later analysis counted tens of millions of unique TCR beta chains, about 10 million of which were shared by at least two donors. Raw reads were error-corrected and collapsed into unique sequences by a nearest-neighbor algorithm in which closely related sequences were merged to remove PCR and sequencing errors. V, D and J gene segments were assigned by aligning CDR3 sequences to IMGT reference sequences. For a sequence to be retained, at least a six-nucleotide match to both a V gene segment and a J gene segment was required. A rearrangement counted as productive if the CDR3 had no stop codons and remained in frame with V and J, and every other rearrangement counted as non-productive. Following IMGT convention, CDR3 was defined as the stretch from the second conserved V-encoded cysteine to the conserved J-encoded phenylalanine. Sequences without an unambiguous match to a single V gene segment were excluded from the earlier analysis of over 500 of the donors. In an earlier analysis of roughly 500 of the donors, V segments were called functional above 56.7% productive rearrangements and were called segregating when the between-donor standard deviation exceeded 5%. To diagnose cytomegalovirus status from the catalog of TCR beta chain sequences, a statistical classification framework was built. In a later analysis, V and J genes were assigned by comparing TCR nucleotide sequences against IMGT/GENE-DB human TR gene sequences. Using the TCRdist pipeline, a later analysis assigned CDR3 sequences along with most-parsimonious VDJ recombination scenarios. A later analysis defined each TCR beta chain by its CDR3 amino acid sequence plus V-gene family, and excluded reads lacking a unique V-gene family. A later analysis removed several hundred highly shared, low-generation-probability nucleotide sequences to deal with suspected cross-contamination and a sequencing artifact. For each public chain, a later analysis derived a clonal expansion index from normalized ranks of inferred template counts within each repertoire. Generation probabilities in a later analysis came from a VDJ recombination model fitted to out-of-frame rearrangements, and those results were checked against IGoR. A later analysis scored TCR-TCR, TCR-HLA and TCR-CMV co-occurrence with hypergeometric tests, applying a repertoire-size bias correction to TCR pairs. In a later analysis, false discovery rates were estimated by permuting HLA or CMV assignments 20 times. In a later analysis, co-occurring TCRs were grouped using DBSCAN, with TCRdist sequence similarity added in when clustering inside HLA-allele-positive subsets. For co-occurrence clustering, repertoires with fewer than 30,000 or more than 120,000 public chains were excluded, along with roughly 5 repertoires with anomalous nucleotide sharing. TCRdb took over this immuneACCESS table, retaining in-frame rearrangements with V and J assigned. Such tables are incomplete; in checked studies, under half of the missing clones stem from an unresolved V gene, and the remainder is unexplained. The D gene and trimming were derived from the DNA, and the V and J assignments and clone size from that table. Present in this sample are around 92,000 clones, about 70% of which were seen just once. The ten largest account for approximately 9.2% of the sample.

Trimming at the junction amounts to 7 bases on V and 1 base on J, and the germline ends lie 13 bases apart. As encoded in the germline V gene, CDR1 is SGHAT while CDR2 is FQNNGV. Including the terminal cysteine and phenylalanine, the CDR3 comprises 14 residues. The entry retains the CDR3 DNA only, 42 bases that are in frame from base 1. The material sequenced was PBMCs. The chain uses TRBV11-2 and TRBJ1-1; matching of 5 bases hints at TRBD1 as the D gene. The source is a human donor in good health. Here is the DNA: TGTGCCAGCAAGCCGGGGAGGGGGAACACTGAAGCTTTCTTT. It translates as CASKPGRGNTEAFF.